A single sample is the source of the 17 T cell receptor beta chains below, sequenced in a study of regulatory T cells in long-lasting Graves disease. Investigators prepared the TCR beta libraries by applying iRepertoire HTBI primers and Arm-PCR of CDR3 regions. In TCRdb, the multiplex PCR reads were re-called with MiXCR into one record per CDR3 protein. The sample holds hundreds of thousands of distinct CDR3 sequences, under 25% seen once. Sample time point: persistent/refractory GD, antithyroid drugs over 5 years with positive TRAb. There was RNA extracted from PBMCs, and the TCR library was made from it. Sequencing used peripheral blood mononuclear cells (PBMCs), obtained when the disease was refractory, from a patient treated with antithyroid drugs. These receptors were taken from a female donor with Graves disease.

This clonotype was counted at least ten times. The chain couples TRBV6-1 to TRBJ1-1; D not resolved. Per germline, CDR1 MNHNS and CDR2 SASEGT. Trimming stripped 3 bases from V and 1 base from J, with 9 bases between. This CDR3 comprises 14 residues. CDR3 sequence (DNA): TGTGCCAGCAGTGACACTATCACGAACACTGAAGCTTTCTTT. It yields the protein CASSDTITNTEAFF.

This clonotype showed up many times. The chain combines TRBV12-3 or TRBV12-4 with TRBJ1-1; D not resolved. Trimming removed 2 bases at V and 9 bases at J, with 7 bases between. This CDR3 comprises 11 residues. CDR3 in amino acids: CASSLIGKAFF. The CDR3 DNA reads TGTGCCAGCAGTTTAATCGGGAAAGCTTTCTTT.

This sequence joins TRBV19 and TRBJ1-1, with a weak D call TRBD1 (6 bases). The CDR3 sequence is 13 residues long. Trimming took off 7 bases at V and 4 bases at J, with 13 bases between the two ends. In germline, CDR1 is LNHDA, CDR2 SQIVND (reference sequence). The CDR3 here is CASTMVGGTEAFF. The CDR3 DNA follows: TGTGCCAGTACCATGGTAGGGGGCACTGAAGCTTTCTTT.

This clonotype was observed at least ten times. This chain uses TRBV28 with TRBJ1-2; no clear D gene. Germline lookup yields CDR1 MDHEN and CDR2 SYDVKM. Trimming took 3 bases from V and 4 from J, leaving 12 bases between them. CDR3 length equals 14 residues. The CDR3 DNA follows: TGTGCCAGCAGTTTCCCTTTGACTACCTATGGCTACACCTTC. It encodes CASSFPLTTYGYTF.

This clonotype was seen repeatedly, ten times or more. As DNA, the CDR3 is TGTGCCAGCAGTTCCCAGGGAAGGGTAGGCTATGGCTACACCTTC. This encodes CASSSQGRVGYGYTF. V gene TRBV27 combines with J gene TRBJ1-2; TRBD1 is a possible D gene (5 bases). The CDR3 runs to 15 residues. With 4 bases removed from V and 4 bases from J, the gap between germline ends came to 16 bases. The germline CDR1 and CDR2 sequences are MNHEY and SMNVEV (reference sequence).

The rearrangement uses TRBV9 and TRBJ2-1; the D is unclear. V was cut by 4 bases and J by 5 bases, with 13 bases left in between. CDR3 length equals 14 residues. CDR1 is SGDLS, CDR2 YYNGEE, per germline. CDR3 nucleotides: TGTGCCAGCAGCCCTCGGTCTTGGAACAATGAGCAGTTCTTC. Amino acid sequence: CASSPRSWNNEQFF.

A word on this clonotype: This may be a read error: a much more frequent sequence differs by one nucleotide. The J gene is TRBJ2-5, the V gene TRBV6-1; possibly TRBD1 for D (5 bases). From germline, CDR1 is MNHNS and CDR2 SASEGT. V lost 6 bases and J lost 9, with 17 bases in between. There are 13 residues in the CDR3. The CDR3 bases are TGTGCCAGCAGCATCTCAGGGTCCGAGGCCCAGTACTTC. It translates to CASSISGSEAQYF.

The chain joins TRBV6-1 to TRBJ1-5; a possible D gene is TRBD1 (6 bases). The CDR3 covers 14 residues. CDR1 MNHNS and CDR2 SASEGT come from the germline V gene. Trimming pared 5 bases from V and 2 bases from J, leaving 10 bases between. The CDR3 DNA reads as TGTGCCAGCAGTAGGGACAAACGCAATCAGCCCCAGCATTTT. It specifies CASSRDKRNQPQHF.

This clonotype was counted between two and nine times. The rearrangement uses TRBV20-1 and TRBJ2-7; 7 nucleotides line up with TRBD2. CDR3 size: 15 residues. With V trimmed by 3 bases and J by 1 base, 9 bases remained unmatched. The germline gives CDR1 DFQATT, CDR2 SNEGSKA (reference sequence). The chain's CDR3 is CSARHQAGRSYEQYF. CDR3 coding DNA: TGCAGTGCTAGGCACCAAGCGGGGCGATCCTACGAGCAGTACTTC.

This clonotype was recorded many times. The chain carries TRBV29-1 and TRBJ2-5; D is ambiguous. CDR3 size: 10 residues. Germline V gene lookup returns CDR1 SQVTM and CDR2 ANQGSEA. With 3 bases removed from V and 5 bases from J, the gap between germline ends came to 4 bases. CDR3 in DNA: TGCAGCGTTGATTTCGAGACCCAGTACTTC. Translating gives CSVDFETQYF. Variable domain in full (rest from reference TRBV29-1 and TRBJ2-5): SAVISQKPSRDICQRGTSLTIQCQVDSQVTMMFWYRQQPGQSLTLIATANQGSEATYESGFVIDKFPISRPNLTFSTLTVSNMSPEDSSIYLCSVDFETQYFGPGTRLLVL.

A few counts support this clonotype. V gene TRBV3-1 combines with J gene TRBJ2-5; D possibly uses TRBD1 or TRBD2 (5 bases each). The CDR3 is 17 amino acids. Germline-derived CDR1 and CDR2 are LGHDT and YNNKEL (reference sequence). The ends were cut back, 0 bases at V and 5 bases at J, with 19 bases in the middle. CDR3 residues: CASSQDTVGLEGETQYF. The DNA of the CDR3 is TGTGCCAGCAGCCAAGATACGGTGGGTTTAGAGGGGGAGACCCAGTACTTC.

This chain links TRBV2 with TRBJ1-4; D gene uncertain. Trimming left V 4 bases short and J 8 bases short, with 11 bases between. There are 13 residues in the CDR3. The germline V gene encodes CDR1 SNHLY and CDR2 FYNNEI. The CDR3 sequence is CASSVDLLEKLFF. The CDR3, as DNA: TGTGCCAGCAGTGTGGACCTATTGGAAAAACTGTTTTTT.

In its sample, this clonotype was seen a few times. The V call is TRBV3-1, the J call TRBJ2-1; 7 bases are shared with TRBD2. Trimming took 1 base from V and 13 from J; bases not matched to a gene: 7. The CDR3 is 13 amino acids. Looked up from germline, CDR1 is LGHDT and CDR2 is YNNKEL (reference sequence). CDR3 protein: CASSQGTSGGQFF. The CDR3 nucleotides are TGTGCCAGCAGCCAAGGGACTAGTGGGGGACAGTTCTTC.

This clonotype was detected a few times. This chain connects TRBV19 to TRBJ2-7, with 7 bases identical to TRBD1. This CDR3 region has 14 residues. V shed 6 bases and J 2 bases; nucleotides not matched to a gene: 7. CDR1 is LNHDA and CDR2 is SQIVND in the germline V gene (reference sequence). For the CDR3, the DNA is TGTGCCAGTAGGGCCGGGACAGACACCTACGAGCAGTACTTC. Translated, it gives CASRAGTDTYEQYF.

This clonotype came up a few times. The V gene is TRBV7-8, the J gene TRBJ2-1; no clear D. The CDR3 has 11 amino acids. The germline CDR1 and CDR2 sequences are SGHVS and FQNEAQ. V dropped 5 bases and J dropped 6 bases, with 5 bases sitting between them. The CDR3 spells CASSPSNEQFF. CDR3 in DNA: TGTGCCAGCAGCCCGAGCAATGAGCAGTTCTTC.

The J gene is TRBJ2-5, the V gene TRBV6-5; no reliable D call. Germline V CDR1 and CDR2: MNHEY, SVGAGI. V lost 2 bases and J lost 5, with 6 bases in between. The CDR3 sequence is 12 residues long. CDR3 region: CASSYVAETQYF. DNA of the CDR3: TGTGCCAGCAGTTACGTCGCGGAGACCCAGTACTTC.

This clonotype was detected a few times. CDR3: CASSPQEAGANVLTF. The CDR3 DNA reads as TGTGCCAGCAGCCCACAGGAGGCCGGGGCCAACGTCCTGACTTTC. The chain uses TRBV11-3 and TRBJ2-6; D could derive from TRBD1 or TRBD2 (5 bases each). The germline gives CDR1 SGHNT, CDR2 YENEEA. The CDR3 extends over 15 amino acids. Trimming removed 5 bases from V and 4 bases from J, with 12 bases in between.